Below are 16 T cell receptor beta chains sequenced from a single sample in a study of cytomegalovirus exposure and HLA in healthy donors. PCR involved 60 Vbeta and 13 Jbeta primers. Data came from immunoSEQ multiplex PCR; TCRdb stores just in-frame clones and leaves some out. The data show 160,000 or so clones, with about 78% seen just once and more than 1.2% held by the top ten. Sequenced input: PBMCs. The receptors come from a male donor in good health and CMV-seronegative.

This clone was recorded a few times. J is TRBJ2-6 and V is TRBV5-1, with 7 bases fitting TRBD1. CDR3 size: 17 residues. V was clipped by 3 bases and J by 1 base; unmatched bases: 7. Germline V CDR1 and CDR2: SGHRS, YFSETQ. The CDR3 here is CASSWRQGSSGANVLTF. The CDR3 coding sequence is TGCGCCAGCAGCTGGCGACAGGGATCTTCTGGGGCCAACGTCCTGACTTTC.

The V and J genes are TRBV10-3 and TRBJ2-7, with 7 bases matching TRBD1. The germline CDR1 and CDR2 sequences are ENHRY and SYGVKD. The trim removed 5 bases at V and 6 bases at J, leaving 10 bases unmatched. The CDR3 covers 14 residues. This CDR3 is CAISRDTQGVEQYF. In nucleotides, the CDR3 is TGTGCCATCAGTCGGGACACCCAGGGGGTCGAGCAGTACTTC.

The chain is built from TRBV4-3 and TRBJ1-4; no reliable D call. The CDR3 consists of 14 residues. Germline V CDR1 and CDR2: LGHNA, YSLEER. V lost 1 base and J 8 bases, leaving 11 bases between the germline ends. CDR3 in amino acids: CASSQGGGIEKLFF. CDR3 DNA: TGCGCCAGCAGCCAAGGGGGAGGGATAGAAAAACTGTTTTTT.

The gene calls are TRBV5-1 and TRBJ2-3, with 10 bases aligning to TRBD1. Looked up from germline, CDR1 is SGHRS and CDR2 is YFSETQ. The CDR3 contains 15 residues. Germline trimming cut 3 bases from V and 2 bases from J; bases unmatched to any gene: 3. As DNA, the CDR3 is TGCGCCAGCAGCTCTGGACAGGGGGTCACAGATACGCAGTATTTT. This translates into CASSSGQGVTDTQYF.

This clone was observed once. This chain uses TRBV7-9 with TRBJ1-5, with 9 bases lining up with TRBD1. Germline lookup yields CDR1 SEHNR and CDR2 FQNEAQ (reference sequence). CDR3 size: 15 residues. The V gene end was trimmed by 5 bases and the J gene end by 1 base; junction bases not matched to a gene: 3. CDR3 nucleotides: TGTGCCAGCAGCAGGACAGGGGCGAGCAATCAGCCCCAGCATTTT. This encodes CASSRTGASNQPQHF.

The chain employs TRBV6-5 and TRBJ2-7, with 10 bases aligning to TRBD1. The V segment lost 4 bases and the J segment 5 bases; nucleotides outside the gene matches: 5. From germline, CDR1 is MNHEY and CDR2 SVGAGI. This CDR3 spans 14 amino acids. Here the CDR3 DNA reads TGTGCCAGCAGTTCCGGGACAGGGGTAAACGAGCAGTACTTC. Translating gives CASSSGTGVNEQYF.

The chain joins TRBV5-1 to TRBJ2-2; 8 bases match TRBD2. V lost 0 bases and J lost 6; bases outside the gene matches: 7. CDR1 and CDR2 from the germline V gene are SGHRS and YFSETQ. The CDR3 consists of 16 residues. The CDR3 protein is CASSLAGTSRAGELFF. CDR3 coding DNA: TGCGCCAGCAGCTTGGCCGGGACTAGTAGGGCCGGGGAGCTGTTTTTT.

This chain's CDR3 is CAIKGLNEQFF. Here the CDR3 DNA reads TGTGCCATAAAGGGGCTTAATGAGCAGTTCTTC. This rearrangement joins TRBV10-3 to TRBJ2-1; TRBD1 is a possible D gene (5 bases). Germline loops: CDR1 ENHRY, CDR2 SYGVKD. The CDR3 loop spans 11 amino acids. Trimming pared 9 bases from V and 7 bases from J, leaving 10 bases between.

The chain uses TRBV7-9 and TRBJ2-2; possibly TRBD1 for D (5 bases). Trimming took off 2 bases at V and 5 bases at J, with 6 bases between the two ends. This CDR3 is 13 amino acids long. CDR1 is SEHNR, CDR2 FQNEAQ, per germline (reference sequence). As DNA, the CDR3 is TGTGCCAGCAGCTTACAGGGTACCGGGGAGCTGTTTTTT. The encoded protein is CASSLQGTGELFF. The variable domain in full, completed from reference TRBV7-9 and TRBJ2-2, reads DTGVSQNPRHKITKRGQNVTFRCDPISEHNRLYWYRQTLGQGPEFLTYFQNEAQLEKSRLLSDRFSAERPKGSFSTLEIQRTEQGDSAMYLCASSLQGTGELFFGEGSRLTVL.

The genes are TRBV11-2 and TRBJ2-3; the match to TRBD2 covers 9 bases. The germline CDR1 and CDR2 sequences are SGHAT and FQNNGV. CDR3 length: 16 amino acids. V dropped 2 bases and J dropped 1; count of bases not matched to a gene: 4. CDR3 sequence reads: CASSLMASGGTDTQYF. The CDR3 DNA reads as TGTGCCAGCAGCTTAATGGCTAGCGGGGGCACAGATACGCAGTATTTT.

In nucleotides, the CDR3 is TGCAGTGCCCGGTTGATCACTGAAGCTTTCTTT. This encodes CSARLITEAFF. V and J are TRBV20-1 and TRBJ1-1; D is unclear. Trimming pared 6 bases from V and 4 bases from J, leaving 9 bases between. The CDR3 extends over 11 amino acids. Per germline, CDR1 DFQATT and CDR2 SNEGSKA (reference sequence).

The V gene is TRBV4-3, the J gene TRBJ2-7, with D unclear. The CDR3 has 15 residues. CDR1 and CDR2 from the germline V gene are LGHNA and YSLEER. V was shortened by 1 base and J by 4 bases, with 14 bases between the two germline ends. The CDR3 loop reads CASSQARNSYYEQYF. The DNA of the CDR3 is TGCGCCAGCAGCCAAGCGCGGAATAGCTATTACGAGCAGTACTTC.

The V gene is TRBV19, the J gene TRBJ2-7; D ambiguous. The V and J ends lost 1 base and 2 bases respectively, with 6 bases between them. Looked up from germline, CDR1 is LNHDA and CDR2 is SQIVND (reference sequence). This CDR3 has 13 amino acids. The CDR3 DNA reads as TGTGCCAGTAGTATAGCCCGGGCCTACGAGCAGTACTTC. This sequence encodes CASSIARAYEQYF.

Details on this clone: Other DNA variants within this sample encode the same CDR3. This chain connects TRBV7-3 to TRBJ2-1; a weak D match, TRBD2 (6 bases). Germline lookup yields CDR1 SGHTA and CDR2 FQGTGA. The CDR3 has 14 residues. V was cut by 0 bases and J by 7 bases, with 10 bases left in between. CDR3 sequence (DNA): TGTGCCAGCAGCTTAACGGGCGGAGGGAATGAGCAGTTCTTC. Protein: CASSLTGGGNEQFF.

The DNA of the CDR3 is TGTGCCAGCAGATCCACAGGGGGCAATCAGCCCCAGCATTTT. This codes for CASRSTGGNQPQHF. The chain has TRBV27 and TRBJ1-5; 7 bases are shared with TRBD1. From germline, CDR1 is MNHEY and CDR2 SMNVEV (reference sequence). The V and J ends lost 6 bases and 2 bases, in that order; junction bases with no gene match: 4. The CDR3 runs to 14 residues.

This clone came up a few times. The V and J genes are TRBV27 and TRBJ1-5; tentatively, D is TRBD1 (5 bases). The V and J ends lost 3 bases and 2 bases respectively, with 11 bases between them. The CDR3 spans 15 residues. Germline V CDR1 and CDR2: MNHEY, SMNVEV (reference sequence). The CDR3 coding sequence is TGTGCCAGCAGTTTTGGGCAGGGTGGCAATCAGCCCCAGCATTTT. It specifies CASSFGQGGNQPQHF.